The clone carrying this TCR beta chain has ten or more counts. The antigen is not known. This sample is drawn from a study of response to subunit inactivated influenza vaccine. Whole-study results and caveats: It was suggested by the authors that few new T cells are recruited by each seasonal influenza vaccination.

Germline V gene lookup returns CDR1 SGHTA and CDR2 FQGNSA. This CDR3 is 18 amino acids long. Unmatched junction bases numbered 7, after V lost 2 bases and J lost 0 bases. MiXCR, run by TCRdb on the RT-PCR reads, gives a single entry per CDR3 protein. The data show 650,000 to 850,000 distinct CDR3 sequences, approximately 15% seen once. The specimen was PBMCs from blood, collected around 15 days before vaccination. The source is a middle-aged man who received an inactivated influenza vaccine. This sequence joins TRBV7-2 and TRBJ2-4; 10 nucleotides align to TRBD2. CDR3 region: CASSLSLAGDLAKNIQYF. The CDR3 DNA reads TGTGCCAGCAGCTTAAGCCTAGCGGGAGATCTAGCCAAAAACATTCAGTACTTC.